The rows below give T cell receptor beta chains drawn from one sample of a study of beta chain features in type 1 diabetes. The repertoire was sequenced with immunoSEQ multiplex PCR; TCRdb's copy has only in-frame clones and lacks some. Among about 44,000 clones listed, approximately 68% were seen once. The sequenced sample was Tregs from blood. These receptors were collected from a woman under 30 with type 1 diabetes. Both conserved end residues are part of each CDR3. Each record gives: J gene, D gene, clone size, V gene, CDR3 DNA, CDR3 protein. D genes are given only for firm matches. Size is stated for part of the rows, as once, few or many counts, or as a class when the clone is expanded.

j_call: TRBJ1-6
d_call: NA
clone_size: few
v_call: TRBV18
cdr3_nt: TGTGCCAGCTCACCAGTCTTCGCGGATTCACCCCTCCACTTT
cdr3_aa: CASSPVFADSPLHF

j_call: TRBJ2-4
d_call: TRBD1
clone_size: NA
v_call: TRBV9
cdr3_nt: TGTGCCAGCAGCACGGGACAGGGGTTGGCCAAAAACATTCAGTACTTC
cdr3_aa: CASSTGQGLAKNIQYF

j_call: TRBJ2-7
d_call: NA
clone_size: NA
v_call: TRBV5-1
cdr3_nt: TGCGCCAGCAGCCTGGGACACCTAAGCTCCTACGAGCAGTACTTC
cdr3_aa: CASSLGHLSSYEQYF

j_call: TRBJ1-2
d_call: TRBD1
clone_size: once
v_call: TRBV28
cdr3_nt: TGTGCCAGCAGTGGGACAGTGGCCTATGGCTACACCTTC
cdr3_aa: CASSGTVAYGYTF

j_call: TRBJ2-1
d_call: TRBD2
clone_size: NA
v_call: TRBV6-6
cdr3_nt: TGTGCCAGCGGGACTAGGAACCCCAATGAGCAGTTCTTC
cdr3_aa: CASGTRNPNEQFF

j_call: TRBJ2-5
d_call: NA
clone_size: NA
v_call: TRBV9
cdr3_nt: TGTGCCAGCAGCGTAGGCGTCCAAGAGACCCAGTACTTC
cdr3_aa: CASSVGVQETQYF

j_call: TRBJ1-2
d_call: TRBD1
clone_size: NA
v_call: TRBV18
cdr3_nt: TGTGCCAGCTCACCACGCCCAGACAGGGAAGGTGGCTACACCTTC
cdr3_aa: CASSPRPDREGGYTF

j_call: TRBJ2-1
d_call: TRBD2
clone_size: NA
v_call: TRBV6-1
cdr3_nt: TGTGCCAGCAGCATAGCGGGAGGGGGATCGGATGAGCAGTTCTTC
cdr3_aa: CASSIAGGGSDEQFF

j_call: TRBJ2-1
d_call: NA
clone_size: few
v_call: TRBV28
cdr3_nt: TGTGCCAGCAAAAGGGACTCCCTTAATGAGCAGTTCTTC
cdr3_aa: CASKRDSLNEQFF

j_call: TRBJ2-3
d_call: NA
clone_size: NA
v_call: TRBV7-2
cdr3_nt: TGTGCCAGCAGAAAGGAGTTATTCACAGATACGCAGTATTTT
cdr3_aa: CASRKELFTDTQYF

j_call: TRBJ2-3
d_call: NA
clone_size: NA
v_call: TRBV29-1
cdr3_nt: TGCAGCGTCCCGGGACTTCTCACAGATACGCAGTATTTT
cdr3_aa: CSVPGLLTDTQYF

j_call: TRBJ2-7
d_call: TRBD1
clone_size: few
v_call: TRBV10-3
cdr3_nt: TGTGCCACCCAGGGACAGGGACCCTACGAGCAGTACTTC
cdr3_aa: CATQGQGPYEQYF

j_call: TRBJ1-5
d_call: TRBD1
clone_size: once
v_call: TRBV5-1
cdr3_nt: TGCGCCAGCAGCAAGGACAGGTCTCAGCCCCAGCATTTT
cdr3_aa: CASSKDRSQPQHF

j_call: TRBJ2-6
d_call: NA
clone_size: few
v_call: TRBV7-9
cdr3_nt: TGTGCCAGCAGCTTAGGAGGGGGGGCAGGGATTGGGGCCAACGTCCTGACTTTC
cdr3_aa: CASSLGGGAGIGANVLTF

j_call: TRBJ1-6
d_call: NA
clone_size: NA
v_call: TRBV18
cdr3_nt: TGTGCCAGCTCAATACAGGAGGGGTCCTATAATTCACCCCTCCACTTT
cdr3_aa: CASSIQEGSYNSPLHF

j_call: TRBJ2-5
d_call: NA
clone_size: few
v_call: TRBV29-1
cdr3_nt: TGCAGCGCAGACAGACCTTTAGGCAAGACCCAGTACTTC
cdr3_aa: CSADRPLGKTQYF

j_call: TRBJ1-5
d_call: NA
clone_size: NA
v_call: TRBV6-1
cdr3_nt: TGTGCCAGCAGCCCAATTGTTGGGGGCTATCAGCCCCAGCATTTT
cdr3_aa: CASSPIVGGYQPQHF

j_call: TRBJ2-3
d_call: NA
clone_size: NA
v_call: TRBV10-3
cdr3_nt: TGTGCCGTCTCGCGGGACCCATCCACAGATACGCAGTATTTT
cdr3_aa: CAVSRDPSTDTQYF

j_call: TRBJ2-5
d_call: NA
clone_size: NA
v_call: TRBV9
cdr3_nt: TGTGCCAGCAGCGTAACCCCGGACAACCAAGAGACCCAGTACTTC
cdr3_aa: CASSVTPDNQETQYF

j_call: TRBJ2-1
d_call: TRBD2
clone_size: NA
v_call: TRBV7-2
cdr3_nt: TGTGCCAGCAGCTTACGTGGATTAGCGGGAGCGCTTGGTGAGCAGTTCTTC
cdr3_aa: CASSLRGLAGALGEQFF

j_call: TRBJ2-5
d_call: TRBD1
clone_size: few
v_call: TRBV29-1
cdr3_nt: TGCAGCGCTCCCGGGACAGGGCCAGAGACCCAGTACTTC
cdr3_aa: CSAPGTGPETQYF

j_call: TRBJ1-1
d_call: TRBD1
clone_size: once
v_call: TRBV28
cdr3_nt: TGTGCCAGCAGTAGGGGGCGCGGTGAAGCTTTCTTT
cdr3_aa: CASSRGRGEAFF

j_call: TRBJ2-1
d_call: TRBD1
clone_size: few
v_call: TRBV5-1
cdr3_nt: TGCGCCAGCAGCGTACAGGGGATTGATTACAATGAGCAGTTCTTC
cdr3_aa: CASSVQGIDYNEQFF

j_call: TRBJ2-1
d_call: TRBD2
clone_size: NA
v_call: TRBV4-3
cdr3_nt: TGCGCCAGCAGCCAAGATACACTAGCGGGAGAAACCAATGAGCAGTTCTTC
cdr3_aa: CASSQDTLAGETNEQFF

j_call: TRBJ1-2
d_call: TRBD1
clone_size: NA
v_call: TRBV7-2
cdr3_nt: TGTGCCAGCAGCGGATGGGGGACAGGGGGCGTAGGCTACACCTTC
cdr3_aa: CASSGWGTGGVGYTF

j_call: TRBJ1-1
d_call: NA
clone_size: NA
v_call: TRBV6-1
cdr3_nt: TGTGCCAGCAGTGAAGCGTGGAGAGGGAACACTGAAGCTTTCTTT
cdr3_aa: CASSEAWRGNTEAFF

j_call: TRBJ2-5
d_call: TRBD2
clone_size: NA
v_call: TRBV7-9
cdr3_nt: TGTGCCACCACTTCTAGCGGTAAAGAGACCCAGTACTTC
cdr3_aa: CATTSSGKETQYF

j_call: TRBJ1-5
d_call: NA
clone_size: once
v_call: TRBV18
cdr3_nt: TGTGCCAGCTCCCGCGGGCCAGATAGCAATCAGCCCCAGCATTTT
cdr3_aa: CASSRGPDSNQPQHF

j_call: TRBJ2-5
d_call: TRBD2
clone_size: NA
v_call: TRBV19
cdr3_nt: TGTGCCAGTAGTATACTAGCGGGGTACCAAGAGACCCAGTACTTC
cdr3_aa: CASSILAGYQETQYF

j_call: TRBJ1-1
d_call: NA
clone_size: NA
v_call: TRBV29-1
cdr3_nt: TGCAGCGTTGAAAGGGCGGGCGGGGAAGCTTTCTTT
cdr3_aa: CSVERAGGEAFF

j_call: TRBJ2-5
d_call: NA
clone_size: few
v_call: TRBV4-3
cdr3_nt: TGCGCCAGCAGCCAAGATCTGGTAGGGGGTCCCGAGACCCAGTACTTC
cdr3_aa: CASSQDLVGGPETQYF

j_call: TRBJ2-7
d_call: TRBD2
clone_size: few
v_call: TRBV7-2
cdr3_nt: TGTGCCAGCAGCTTGACTAGCGGGGGGGCCTACGAGCAGTACTTC
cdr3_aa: CASSLTSGGAYEQYF

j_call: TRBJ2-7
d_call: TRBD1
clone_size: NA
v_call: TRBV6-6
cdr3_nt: TGTGCCAGCGGAGGACAGGCGATCTACGAGCAGTACTTC
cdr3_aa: CASGGQAIYEQYF

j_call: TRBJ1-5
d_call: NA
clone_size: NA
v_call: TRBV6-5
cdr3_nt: TGTGCCAGCAGAAAGACCTCAGGGTTAAATCAGCCCCAGCATTTT
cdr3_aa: CASRKTSGLNQPQHF

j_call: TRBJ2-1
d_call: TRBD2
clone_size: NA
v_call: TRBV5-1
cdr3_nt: TGCGCCAGCAGACTCTCTAGCGGACGAAGCTCCTACAATGAGCAGTTCTTC
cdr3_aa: CASRLSSGRSSYNEQFF

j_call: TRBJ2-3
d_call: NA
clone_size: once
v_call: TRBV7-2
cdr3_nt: TGTGCCAGCAGCCCCCGGAGTCTCACAGATACGCAGTATTTT
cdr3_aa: CASSPRSLTDTQYF

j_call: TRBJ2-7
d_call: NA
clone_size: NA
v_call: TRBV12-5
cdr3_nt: TGTGCTAGTGGTCCTGGGACTCCCTACGAGCAGTACTTC
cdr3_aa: CASGPGTPYEQYF

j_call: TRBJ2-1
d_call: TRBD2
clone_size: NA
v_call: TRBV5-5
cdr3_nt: TGTGCCAGCAGCGCCGGGACTAGCGGGAGGTACAATGAGCAGTTCTTC
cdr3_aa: CASSAGTSGRYNEQFF

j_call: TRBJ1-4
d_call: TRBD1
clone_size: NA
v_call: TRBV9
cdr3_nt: TGTGCCAGCAGCCCCACAGGGGGTCCAACTAATAAAAAACTGTTTTTT
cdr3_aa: CASSPTGGPTNKKLFF

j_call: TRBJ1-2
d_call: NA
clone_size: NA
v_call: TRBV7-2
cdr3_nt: TGTGCCAGCAGCTTCCTCCGTACAGGCGTCTATGGCTACACCTTC
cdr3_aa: CASSFLRTGVYGYTF

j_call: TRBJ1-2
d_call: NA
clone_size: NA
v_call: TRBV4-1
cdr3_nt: TGCGCCAGCAGCCAAGATAGGACAGCCCTACGAGACGGCTACACCTTC
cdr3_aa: CASSQDRTALRDGYTF

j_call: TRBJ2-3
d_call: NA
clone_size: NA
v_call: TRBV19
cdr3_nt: TGTGCCAGTAGATCTGCCAGGGTCACAGATACGCAGTATTTT
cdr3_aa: CASRSARVTDTQYF

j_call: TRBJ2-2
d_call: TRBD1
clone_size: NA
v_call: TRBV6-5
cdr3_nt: TGTGCCAGCAGTTGGAGCAGGGGGCACACCGGGGAGCTGTTTTTT
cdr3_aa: CASSWSRGHTGELFF

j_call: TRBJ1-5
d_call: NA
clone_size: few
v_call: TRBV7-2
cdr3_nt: TGTGCCAGCAGCCCGACAAGCAATCAGCCCCAGCATTTT
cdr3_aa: CASSPTSNQPQHF

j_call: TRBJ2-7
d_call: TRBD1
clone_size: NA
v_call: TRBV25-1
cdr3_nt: TGTGCCAGCAGTCCCCTCGCGGGACAGGGGGCTTACGAGCAGTACTTC
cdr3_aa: CASSPLAGQGAYEQYF

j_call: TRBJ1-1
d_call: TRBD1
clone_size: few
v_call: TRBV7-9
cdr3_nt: TGTGCCAGCAGCACCAGGGACAGGGGTTCACGGAACACTGAAGCTTTCTTT
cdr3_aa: CASSTRDRGSRNTEAFF

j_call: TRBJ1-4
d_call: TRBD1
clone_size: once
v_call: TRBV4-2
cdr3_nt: TGTGCCAGCAGCCAACCGGGACAGGGAAATGAAAAACTGTTTTTT
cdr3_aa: CASSQPGQGNEKLFF

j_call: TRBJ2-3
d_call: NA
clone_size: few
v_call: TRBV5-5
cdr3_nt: TGTGCCAGCGATACAGGCGTTTCGGCAGATACGCAGTATTTT
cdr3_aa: CASDTGVSADTQYF

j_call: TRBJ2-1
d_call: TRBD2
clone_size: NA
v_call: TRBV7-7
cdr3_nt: TGTGCCAGCAGCCCAGAGCGGGGGGCGTACAATGAGCAGTTCTTC
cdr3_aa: CASSPERGAYNEQFF

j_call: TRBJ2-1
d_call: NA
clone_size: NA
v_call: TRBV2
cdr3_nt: TGTGCCAGCTCAATTGTCAATGAGCAGTTCTTC
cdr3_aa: CASSIVNEQFF

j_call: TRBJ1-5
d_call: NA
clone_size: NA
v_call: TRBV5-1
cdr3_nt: TGCGCCAGCAGCTTAGGTGGGCTAAGCAATCAGCCCCAGCATTTT
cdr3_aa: CASSLGGLSNQPQHF

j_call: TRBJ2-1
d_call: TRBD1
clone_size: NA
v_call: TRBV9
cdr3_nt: TGTGCCAGCAGCATATCCGGGACAGGGGGTTACAATGAGCAGTTCTTC
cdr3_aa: CASSISGTGGYNEQFF

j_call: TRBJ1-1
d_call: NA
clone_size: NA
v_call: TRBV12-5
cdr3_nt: TGTGCTAGTGCAATCTCGAACAGGATTGAAGCTTTCTTT
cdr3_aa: CASAISNRIEAFF